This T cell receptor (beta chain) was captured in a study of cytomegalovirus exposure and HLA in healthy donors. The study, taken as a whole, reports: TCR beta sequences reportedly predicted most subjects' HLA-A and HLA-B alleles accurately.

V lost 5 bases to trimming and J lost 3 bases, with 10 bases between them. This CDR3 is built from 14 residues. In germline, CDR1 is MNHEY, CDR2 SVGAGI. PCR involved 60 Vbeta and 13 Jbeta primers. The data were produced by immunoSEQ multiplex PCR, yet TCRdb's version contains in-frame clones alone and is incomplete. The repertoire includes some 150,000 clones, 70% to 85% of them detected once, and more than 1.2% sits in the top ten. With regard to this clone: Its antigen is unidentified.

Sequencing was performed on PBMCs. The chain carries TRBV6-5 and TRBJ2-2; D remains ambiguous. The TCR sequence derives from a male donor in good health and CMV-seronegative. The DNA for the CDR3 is TGTGCCAGCAGTCCGCGACTCGACACCGGGGAGCTGTTTTTT. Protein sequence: CASSPRLDTGELFF.